These 11 T cell receptor beta chains share one sample of origin, sequenced in a study of OX40 agonist ivuxolimab in advanced cancers. The library came from the immunoSEQ multiplex PCR assay. Not all clones reach the TCRdb copy of this immuneACCESS table, which keeps in-frame sequences only. Checked studies attribute under half of the gap to unresolved V genes and leave the rest unexplained. Counted in this sample were some 150,000 clones; approximately 94% of them appeared once. Roughly 1% of the sample goes to the ten largest clones. The source was CD4+ or CD8+ T cells sorted from blood, collected in a trial of the OX40 agonist ivuxolimab. Receptors were obtained from an adult with an advanced solid tumor such as melanoma, head and neck, liver or kidney cancer.

This chain joins TRBV10-2 and TRBJ2-2; 8 bases match TRBD2. Germline V gives CDR1 WSHSY, CDR2 SAAADI. The CDR3 sequence is 15 residues long. J lost 0 bases, V lost 8 bases, and 5 bases had no gene match. CDR3 bases: TGCGCCAGCGCTCTTAGCGGGACGAACACCGGGGAGCTGTTTTTT. This sequence encodes CASALSGTNTGELFF.

The V and J genes are TRBV4-2 and TRBJ2-7, with D tentatively TRBD1 (6 bases). The CDR3 is 14 residues long. Trimming cost V 1 base and J 3 bases, with 10 bases left between them. CDR1 is LGHNA and CDR2 is YNFKEQ in the germline V gene. For the CDR3, the DNA is TGTGCCAGCAGCCAAGCCCAGGGGAGCTACGAGCAGTACTTC. Translation gives CASSQAQGSYEQYF.

CDR3 sequence reads: CASSPNGGLAGETQYF. CDR3 in DNA: TGTGCCAGCAGCCCGAACGGGGGGCTAGCGGGAGAGACCCAGTACTTC. J is TRBJ2-5 and V is TRBV5-4; 8 bases are shared with TRBD2. This CDR3 comprises 16 residues. The germline CDR1 and CDR2 sequences are SGHNT and YYREEE (reference sequence). V was pared by 4 bases and J by 4 bases, with 12 bases of the junction left unmatched.

V gene TRBV7-2 combines with J gene TRBJ2-3; unclear D gene. The V gene's germline CDR1 is SGHTA and CDR2 FQGNSA. The CDR3 has 14 amino acids. V shed 1 base and J shed 1 base, with 6 bases lying between them. The CDR3 is CASSLERGTDTQYF. The CDR3 DNA is TGTGCCAGCAGCTTAGAACGGGGCACAGATACGCAGTATTTT.

This chain joins TRBV6-5 and TRBJ1-2; 11 nucleotides match TRBD1. This CDR3 is 15 amino acids long. Trimming removed 0 bases from V and 4 bases from J; junction bases left unmatched: 1. Germline V CDR1 and CDR2: MNHEY, SVGAGI. In DNA, the CDR3 is TGTGCCAGCAGTTACTCCGGGACAGGGGGCTATGGCTACACCTTC. It translates to CASSYSGTGGYGYTF.

The J gene is TRBJ2-3, the V gene TRBV19; 8 nucleotides match TRBD2. Trimming removed 3 bases from V and 4 bases from J; junction bases left unmatched: 3. This CDR3 contains 14 residues. CDR1 is LNHDA and CDR2 is SQIVND in the germline V gene (reference sequence). CDR3 DNA: TGTGCCAGTAGTATTCCGGGACTAGCAGATACGCAGTATTTT. It translates to CASSIPGLADTQYF.

The chain carries TRBV27 and TRBJ1-2; the D is unclear. Between the trimmed V and J ends, which lost 6 bases and 8 bases, there was a span of 13 bases. Looked up from germline, CDR1 is MNHEY and CDR2 is SMNVEV (reference sequence). This CDR3 spans 12 amino acids. DNA of the CDR3: TGTGCCAGCAGGCCAAGCACGGGAGGCTACACCTTC. Protein product: CASRPSTGGYTF.

The chain couples TRBV7-9 to TRBJ2-2; D is undetermined. This CDR3 comprises 15 residues. Between the trimmed V and J ends, which lost 1 base and 1 base, there was a span of 7 bases. Per the germline V gene, CDR1 is SEHNR and CDR2 is FQNEAQ (reference sequence). CDR3 DNA: TGTGCCAGCAGCTTAGTAAAGGGGAACACCGGGGAGCTGTTTTTT. This gives the protein CASSLVKGNTGELFF. Supplemented by reference TRBV7-9 and TRBJ2-2, the full variable domain reads DTGVSQNPRHKITKRGQNVTFRCDPISEHNRLYWYRQTLGQGPEFLTYFQNEAQLEKSRLLSDRFSAERPKGSFSTLEIQRTEQGDSAMYLCASSLVKGNTGELFFGEGSRLTVL.

This sequence joins TRBV13 and TRBJ2-7, with D possibly TRBD1 on 6 matching bases. From germline, CDR1 is PRHDT and CDR2 FYEKMQ (reference sequence). This CDR3 spans 14 amino acids. V was pared by 1 base and J by 6 bases, with 13 bases between. CDR3 DNA: TGTGCCAGCAGCTTAGAGGACAGCACTCGCGAGCAGTACTTC. This encodes CASSLEDSTREQYF.

This clone was recorded a few times. V is TRBV7-2 and J is TRBJ1-2, with no clear D. This CDR3 contains 13 residues. Germline CDR1 SGHTA, CDR2 FQGNSA. V was pared by 2 bases and J by 0 bases, with 4 bases between. DNA of the CDR3: TGTGCCAGCAGCTTATATACTAACTATGGCTACACCTTC. It yields the protein CASSLYTNYGYTF.

The rearrangement uses TRBV6-5 and TRBJ2-7; D assignment may be TRBD1 or TRBD2 (6 bases each). Trimming took off 4 bases at V and 6 bases at J, with 19 bases between the two ends. In germline, CDR1 is MNHEY, CDR2 SVGAGI. The CDR3 loop spans 15 amino acids. The CDR3 DNA follows: TGTGCCAGCAGTTTTAGGGCTAGGGGGGCGGGCGAGCAGTACTTC. Amino acids: CASSFRARGAGEQYF.